The text below deals with one TCR beta chain. Trimming removed 5 bases at V and 7 bases at J, with 12 bases between. Looked up from germline, CDR1 is SEHNR and CDR2 is FQNEAQ (reference sequence). The CDR3 sequence is 13 residues long. This sample is part of a study of cytomegalovirus exposure and HLA in healthy donors. Use of 60 Vbeta and 13 Jbeta primers characterized the PCR. The method was immunoSEQ multiplex PCR; TCRdb's version includes in-frame clones alone and lacks a portion of them. The sample records about 45,000 clones, around 73% being singletons. The chain links TRBV7-9 to TRBJ2-1; D is unclear. The sequencing sample was made of PBMCs. This TCR derives from a woman younger than 45 in good health and CMV-seronegative. CDR3 sequence: CASSPPNGNEQFF. The CDR3, as DNA: TGTGCCAGCAGCCCGCCCAACGGTAATGAGCAGTTCTTC.